Below are 3 T cell receptor beta chains sequenced from a single sample in a study of OX40 agonist ivuxolimab in advanced cancers. Assay: immunoSEQ multiplex PCR; the TCRdb copy retains only in-frame clones and omits some. The table has about 29,000 clones, 75% to 85% seen once. The sequences come from CD4+ or CD8+ T cells sorted from blood, collected in a trial of the OX40 agonist ivuxolimab. These receptors were collected from an adult with an advanced solid tumor such as melanoma, head and neck, liver or kidney cancer.

The V call is TRBV11-1, the J call TRBJ1-3, with 9 bases identical to TRBD1. The germline V gene encodes CDR1 SGHAT and CDR2 FQDESV (reference sequence). After removal of 5 bases from V and 5 bases from J, the junction contained 10 bases not matched to a gene. The CDR3 runs to 16 residues. CDR3: CASSTGQGMIRNTIYF. CDR3 bases: TGTGCCAGCAGCACCGGACAGGGGATGATAAGAAACACCATATATTTT.

This clone was recorded a few times. This sequence joins TRBV7-9 and TRBJ1-6, with 10 positions matching TRBD1. The ends lost 5 bases at V and 7 bases at J; junction bases unmatched: 2. Germline-derived CDR1 and CDR2 are SEHNR and FQNEAQ (reference sequence). The CDR3 has 14 amino acids. DNA of the CDR3: TGTGCCAGCAGCCGGACAGGGGGAAATTCACCCCTCCACTTT. This encodes CASSRTGGNSPLHF.

This clone was seen once. V usage is TRBV7-9 and J usage is TRBJ2-3; D is ambiguous. CDR3 size: 13 residues. The germline V gene has CDR1 SEHNR and CDR2 FQNEAQ (reference sequence). Trimming took off 2 bases at V and 1 base at J, with 4 bases between the two ends. The CDR3 here is CASSLTGTDTQYF. Written as DNA, the CDR3 is TGTGCCAGCAGCTTAACTGGCACAGATACGCAGTATTTT.